This note documents a single TCR beta chain sequence. What antigen it recognizes has not been identified. No qualities accompany the bases; no much larger clone lies one base away. This sample is part of a study of T cell responses to AZD1222 COVID-19 vaccine listed by TCRdb under 2021. Looking at the study overall: AZD1222 recipients whose second dose came at about 4 weeks and those whose second dose came at about 12 weeks were combined into one group, since spike-specific TCR depth and breadth did not differ between the two schedules. TCR sequencing was performed for roughly 250 trial participants, of whom around 200 were given two doses of AZD1222 and some 25 were given two doses of MenACWY control vaccine. Enrollment into the trials was organized by age into subgroups of 18-55, 56-69 and 70-plus years, and those subgroups contained about 160, 30 and 59 TCR-sequenced participants, respectively. General conclusions and limits of the study: Conclusions about previously exposed vaccinees are limited because only 6 or 7 AZD1222 recipients were SARS-CoV-2 seropositive at baseline. Vaccine-associated CD4 TCRs spanned the whole spike protein, with dominant responses in regions 160-218 and 743-854. Most participants were white British and females outnumbered males, and the authors suggested that clonal diversity may have been underestimated. Because no day 14 peak-response samples were available, repertoires were characterized only after the peak T cell response. In the small 56-69-year group, the increase in depth fell short of significance, most likely because of low power. Reportedly, almost half of the unique spike-specific TCRs recognized epitopes lying outside the regions that are mutated in the B.1.351 and B.1.1.7 variants. A significant rise in spike-specific TCR breadth and depth was observed after two AZD1222 doses relative to day 0 and relative to MenACWY recipients.

The time point tag for this specimen amounts to: baseline before first vaccination. The vaccinee samples were drawn from two UK trials, COV001 and COV002, one of which was a single-blind randomized controlled phase 2/3 trial testing AZD1222 (ChAdOx1 nCoV-19) in healthy adults. For TCRbeta chain sequencing, PBMC samples from trial participants were taken at day 0 and at day 28 after the second dose. The CDR3 regions of human TCRbeta chains were analyzed by immunosequencing. From the authors' description of their analysis: TCRs in the repertoires were matched against a reference library of SARS-CoV-2-specific TCRs that had been generated with the MIRA antigen-specificity platform. Breadth was defined as the fraction of unique TCRs that were SARS-CoV-2-associated. Depth was defined as the fraction of total T cells that were SARS-CoV-2-associated. Each spike-specific TCR was assigned to its reactive spike region and to a CD4 or CD8 class using the MIRA data. Log10-transformed breadth and depth values were compared by one-way ANOVA with Sidak's multiple comparisons tests. Held by TCRdb, this immuneACCESS table contains in-frame sequences only and omits some clones. Under half of the omission traces to an unresolved V gene where checked; the cause of the rest is unknown. The V and J calls and clone size were taken over from that table, and D and trimming were inferred from the DNA. The sample table records roughly 50,000 clones; roughly 90% of these occur just once. About 2% of the sample is in the top ten clones.

The input for sequencing was peripheral blood, taken on day 0 of AZD1222 vaccination. The origin of this receptor is an adult in good health.

The DNA sequence follows: TGTGCCAGCAGCCCCCCCCCGGGGGTCGGGGCCAACGTCCTGACTTTC. Protein translation: CASSPPPGVGANVLTF. This sequence uses TRBV7-9 and TRBJ2-6; the D gene is perhaps TRBD2, from 6 matching bases. CDR1 and CDR2 are read off the germline V gene (reference sequence) as SEHNR and FQNEAQ. Relative to germline, V is 5 bases shorter and J is 4 bases shorter, with 15 bases between their ends. The CDR3, from cysteine to phenylalanine, totals 16 residues. Just CDR3 DNA is preserved here, 48 bases in frame from base 1.